A selection of T cell receptor beta chains follows, all from one sample in a study of human T cells and chemical hapten exposure. TCRdb used MiXCR to reprocess the RACE reads, holding one entry per CDR3 protein. Among some 43,000 distinct CDR3 sequences listed, 4% were seen once. Sequencing was performed on whole blood, taken in connection with sensitization to the hapten diphenylcyclopropenone (DPC). These receptors originate from a man aged 45-60 years with alopecia areata. Some clones in this sample may be carry-over from other donors' samples. The CDR3 runs from the conserved cysteine through the conserved F or W. The D gene is left open where the match is weak. Not every row has a clone size; where given, it reads once, few, many or a size class.

>TRBV6-5|17|many|NA|TRBJ1-4
TGTGCCAGCAGTTACTCGTCTGGGGGGGGTGGGCAGGAAAAACTGTTTTTT
CASSYSSGGGGQEKLFF
>TRBV29-1|13|NA|NA|TRBJ1-5
TGCAGCGTTGTGCAGTCTAGCAATCAGCCCCAGCATTTT
CSVVQSSNQPQHF
>TRBV20-1|19|many|NA|TRBJ2-3
TGCAGTGCTAGAGATCCCCTTAGCCCAGGGAGGTGGGGCACAGATACGCAGTATTTT
CSARDPLSPGRWGTDTQYF
>TRBV19|14|NA|TRBD1|TRBJ2-7
TGTGCCAGTAGTACGAGACAGGGGCGCTACGAGCAGTACTTC
CASSTRQGRYEQYF
>TRBV28|16|many|NA|TRBJ1-1
TGTGCCAGCAGTTTCGTTGGGGCTCGAGTAGTCACTGAAGCTTTCTTT
CASSFVGARVVTEAFF
>TRBV28|13|many|TRBD2|TRBJ2-1
TGTGCCAGCAGTTCGACTAGCGGAAATGAGCAGTTCTTC
CASSSTSGNEQFF
>TRBV15|18|many|TRBD1|TRBJ2-1
TGTGCCACCAGCAGAGTTCAGGGGGCAATTAGCTCCTACAATGAGCAGTTCTTC
CATSRVQGAISSYNEQFF
>TRBV5-1|16|many|NA|TRBJ2-3
TGCGCCAGCAGCTTGGGGTCGGGAAGTCGCACAGATACGCAGTATTTT
CASSLGSGSRTDTQYF
>TRBV20-1|14|many|TRBD2|TRBJ2-7
TGCAGTGCTAGAGTTGGGACTAGAATATACGAGCAGTACTTC
CSARVGTRIYEQYF
>TRBV28|13|NA|NA|TRBJ2-7
TGTGCCAGCAGGGTGGACAGTACCCACGAGCAGTACTTC
CASRVDSTHEQYF
>TRBV15|22|many|TRBD2|TRBJ2-1
TGTGCCACCAGCAGAGATCGAGGAGTGGGCGCTAGCGGGAGGGCAGTTTACGGTGAGCAGTTCTTC
CATSRDRGVGASGRAVYGEQFF
>TRBV4-1|12|few|NA|TRBJ1-2
TGCGCCAGCAGCCAAGTGGGCCATGGCTACACCTTC
CASSQVGHGYTF
>TRBV4-1|15|many|TRBD1|TRBJ1-2
TGCGCCAGCAGCCGCGACAGGGTAGCGGACTATGGCTACACCTTC
CASSRDRVADYGYTF
>TRBV3-1|16|many|NA|TRBJ2-7
TGTGCCAGCAGCCAAGATTACGCGGGTCGTGCCTACGAGCAGTACTTC
CASSQDYAGRAYEQYF
>TRBV12-3/TRBV12-4|12|many|NA|TRBJ2-1
TGTGCCAGCAGTTTATCAGTGGATGAGCAGTTCTTC
CASSLSVDEQFF
>TRBV7-9|13|many|NA|TRBJ2-3
TGTGCCAGCAGCCTGAAGGAGGCAGATACGCAGTATTTT
CASSLKEADTQYF
>TRBV24-1|12|many|NA|TRBJ1-1
TGTGCCACCAGGGGGGGGAACACTGAAGCTTTCTTT
CATRGGNTEAFF
>TRBV20-1|15|many|NA|TRBJ1-2
TGCAGTGCTCGGCAGGGGTCTGGGCGTCTTGGTGGCTACACCTTC
CSARQGSGRLGGYTF
>TRBV20-1|12|many|NA|TRBJ2-7
TGCAGTTCAAGGGAGAACTACTACGAGCAGTACTTC
CSSRENYYEQYF
>TRBV5-1|15|many|TRBD2|TRBJ2-3
TGCGCCAGCAGCTTAACTGAAGCGGGAGCAGATACGCAGTATTTT
CASSLTEAGADTQYF
>TRBV6-5|13|few|NA|TRBJ1-5
TGTGCCAGCAGTGATACCGGAGATCAGCCCCAGCATTTT
CASSDTGDQPQHF
>TRBV6-2/TRBV6-3|11|many|NA|TRBJ2-1
TGTGCCAGCAGCCAGCTCGATGAGCAGTTCTTC
CASSQLDEQFF
>TRBV30|14|many|TRBD1|TRBJ2-2
TGTGCCTGGAGTGGGACAGGGAGCACCGGGGAGCTGTTTTTT
CAWSGTGSTGELFF
>TRBV7-9|15|many|TRBD2|TRBJ2-1
TGTGCCAGCAGCTATAGCGGGAGCTCCTACAATGAGCAGTTCTTC
CASSYSGSSYNEQFF
>TRBV30|15|many|TRBD1|TRBJ2-3
TGTGCCTGGAGTGTCGGAACAGGGGGCCCAGATACGCAGTATTTT
CAWSVGTGGPDTQYF
>TRBV12-5|19|NA|TRBD2|TRBJ2-3
TGTGCTAGTGGTAATGACAGGGACCTGACTAGCGGGAAGGGAGATACGCAGTATTTT
CASGNDRDLTSGKGDTQYF